This TCR beta chain is drawn from a study of blood T cell repertoires in COVID-19. Background on the study: Material from acute and convalescent COVID-19 was sourced from the United States, Italy and Spain.

TCRdb's table, derived via immunoSEQ multiplex PCR, lists solely in-frame clones and lacks some. This sample has approximately 130,000 clones, with about 80% found just once. This CDR3 is built from 15 residues. Germline V CDR1 and CDR2: SGHTS, YDEGEE. V lost 0 bases, J lost 2 bases, and 11 bases lay in between. The clonotype originates from a human donor in a cohort sampled during active COVID-19. The sample taken for sequencing was peripheral blood. The chain combines TRBV5-8 with TRBJ1-1; D not certain. The CDR3 protein is CASSLAWATNTEAFF. As DNA, the CDR3 is TGTGCCAGCAGCTTGGCGTGGGCGACAAACACTGAAGCTTTCTTT. Using reference TRBV5-8 and TRBJ1-1 for the parts outside the CDR3, the full variable domain is EAGVTQSPTHLIKTRGQQATLRCSPISGHTSVYWYQQALGLGLQFLLWYDEGEERNRGNFPPRFSGRQFPNYSSELNVNALELEDSALYLCASSLAWATNTEAFFGQGTRLTVV.